Following are 21 T cell receptor beta chains from one sample sequenced in a study of cytomegalovirus exposure and HLA in healthy donors. 13 Jbeta primers and 60 Vbeta primers were used for the PCR. The protocol was immunoSEQ multiplex PCR, while the TCRdb copy is restricted to in-frame clones and leaves out a portion. Here the sample spans 150,000 to 200,000 clones, 75% to 85% being singletons. Sequenced: PBMCs. These receptors were taken from a man aged 18 to 30 in good health and CMV-seronegative.

The rearrangement joins TRBV28 to TRBJ2-3; possible D gene TRBD2, 6 bases. From germline, CDR1 is MDHEN and CDR2 SYDVKM. This CDR3 contains 13 residues. Between the trimmed V and J ends, which lost 6 bases and 10 bases, there was a span of 17 bases. The CDR3 nucleotides are TGTGCCAGCAGCCGCGCAGGGAGGTGGGCGCAGTATTTT. Its translation: CASSRAGRWAQYF.

This clone occurred a few times. This CDR3 is CATSSRELGYNQPQHF. CDR3 nucleotides: TGTGCCACCAGCAGTAGGGAGTTGGGTTACAATCAGCCCCAGCATTTT. The rearrangement joins TRBV15 to TRBJ1-5; D gene ambiguous. Germline CDR1 LNHNV, CDR2 YYDKDF (reference sequence). This CDR3 is built from 16 residues. Trimming pared 3 bases from V and 3 bases from J, leaving 15 bases between.

V and J are TRBV7-6 and TRBJ1-1, with D tentatively TRBD1 (6 bases). With 1 base removed from V and 4 bases from J, the gap between germline ends came to 13 bases. CDR1 SGHVS and CDR2 FNYEAQ come from the germline V gene. The CDR3 is 15 residues long. CDR3 DNA: TGTGCCAGCAGCTTAGAAGGGGGACGCGTCACTGAAGCTTTCTTT. It is translated as CASSLEGGRVTEAFF.

The chain couples TRBV19 to TRBJ2-7, with a possible D match to TRBD2 (6 bases). There are 13 residues in the CDR3. Trimming stripped 4 bases from V and 4 bases from J, with 11 bases between. The germline gives CDR1 LNHDA, CDR2 SQIVND (reference sequence). CDR3 protein: CASSRGEQYEQYF. The CDR3 DNA follows: TGTGCCAGTAGTAGGGGGGAACAGTACGAGCAGTACTTC. The full variable domain, its missing parts supplied by reference TRBV19 and TRBJ2-7, is DGGITQSPKYLFRKEGQNVTLSCEQNLNHDAMYWYRQDPGQGLRLIYYSQIVNDFQKGDIAEGYSVSREKKESFPLTVTSAQKNPTAFYLCASSRGEQYEQYFGPGTRLTVT.

This rearrangement joins TRBV4-1 to TRBJ2-7; TRBD1 agrees at 9 bases. The length of the CDR3 is 17 residues. V lost 0 bases and J lost 7; bases outside the gene matches: 13. Germline values: CDR1 MGHRA, CDR2 YSYEKL. The CDR3 here is CASSQEPTGGGWGEQYF. The CDR3 coding sequence is TGCGCCAGCAGCCAAGAGCCTACAGGGGGCGGGTGGGGGGAGCAGTACTTC.

The chain carries TRBV5-4 and TRBJ2-5, with D tentatively TRBD2 (6 bases). There are 13 residues in the CDR3. Trimming cost V 4 bases and J 2 bases, with 9 bases left between them. CDR1 and CDR2 (germline): SGHNT, YYREEE (reference sequence). The CDR3 loop is CASSTGTQETQYF. DNA for the CDR3: TGTGCCAGCAGCACCGGGACTCAAGAGACCCAGTACTTC.

This chain's CDR3 is CASSLEGARNSPLHF. As DNA, the CDR3 is TGTGCCAGCAGCTTAGAGGGGGCTCGTAATTCACCCCTCCACTTT. V usage is TRBV7-6 and J usage is TRBJ1-6; TRBD1 aligns across 7 bases. CDR1 is SGHVS, CDR2 FNYEAQ, per germline. The length of the CDR3 is 15 residues. V was clipped by 1 base and J by 6 bases; unmatched bases: 3.

The J gene is TRBJ2-3, the V gene TRBV5-1; maybe TRBD2 (5 bases). This CDR3 contains 13 residues. The V gene's germline CDR1 is SGHRS and CDR2 YFSETQ. The V and J ends lost 4 bases and 6 bases respectively, with 12 bases between them. CDR3 sequence reads: CASSPSGGDTQYF. The CDR3 region has the DNA TGCGCCAGCAGCCCGTCGGGCGGGGATACGCAGTATTTT.

This clone was counted a few times. The chain carries TRBV9 and TRBJ2-3, with 10 bases that match TRBD1. From germline, CDR1 is SGDLS and CDR2 YYNGEE. V was pared by 4 bases and J by 0 bases, with 5 bases of the junction left unmatched. The CDR3 has 16 residues. Written as DNA, the CDR3 is TGTGCCAGCAGCACGGGACAGGGGAGGAGCACAGATACGCAGTATTTT. Its translation: CASSTGQGRSTDTQYF.

The chain has TRBV7-9 and TRBJ2-1; 8 positions match TRBD2. V dropped 5 bases and J dropped 8; count of bases not matched to a gene: 8. The CDR3 spans 14 residues. CDR1 and CDR2 (germline): SEHNR, FQNEAQ (reference sequence). The chain's CDR3 is CASSPQRESHEQFF. In DNA form, the CDR3 reads TGTGCCAGCAGCCCCCAGCGGGAGAGCCATGAGCAGTTCTTC. Full variable domain (missing parts from reference TRBV7-9 and TRBJ2-1): DTGVSQNPRHKITKRGQNVTFRCDPISEHNRLYWYRQTLGQGPEFLTYFQNEAQLEKSRLLSDRFSAERPKGSFSTLEIQRTEQGDSAMYLCASSPQRESHEQFFGPGTRLTVL.

The chain employs TRBV27 and TRBJ2-7, with D maybe TRBD2 (7 bases). The CDR3 sequence is 16 residues long. V dropped 5 bases and J dropped 4 bases, with 21 bases sitting between them. Per the germline V gene, CDR1 is MNHEY and CDR2 is SMNVEV (reference sequence). CDR3 region: CASSNPGERGGYEQYF. The CDR3 nucleotides are TGTGCCAGCAGTAACCCCGGCGAGAGGGGGGGGTACGAGCAGTACTTC.

This chain connects TRBV19 to TRBJ2-7, with 10 bases aligning to TRBD1. V was pared by 5 bases and J by 7 bases, with 11 bases of the junction left unmatched. This CDR3 is built from 15 residues. The germline CDR1 and CDR2 sequences are LNHDA and SQIVND (reference sequence). For the CDR3, the DNA is TGTGCCAGTAGTCTCCCCGGGACAGGGGCTGGGGAGCAGTACTTC. Translation gives CASSLPGTGAGEQYF.

The CDR3 coding sequence is TGTGCCAGCAGCTCTGCCGGGACTAGCGGACTCTACGAGCAGTACTTC. It yields the protein CASSSAGTSGLYEQYF. This chain uses TRBV5-5 with TRBJ2-7; 11 bases fit TRBD2. The CDR3 spans 16 residues. CDR1 is SGHKS and CDR2 is YYEKEE in the germline V gene (reference sequence). The ends lost 3 bases at V and 3 bases at J; junction bases unmatched: 8. The complete variable domain, with remaining parts taken from reference TRBV5-5 and TRBJ2-7, reads DAGVTQSPTHLIKTRGQQVTLRCSPISGHKSVSWYQQVLGQGPQFIFQYYEKEERGRGNFPDRFSARQFPNYSSELNVNALLLGDSALYLCASSSAGTSGLYEQYFGPGTRLTVT.

On this clone: Germline is not matched at one junction end, which may reflect a read error. The chain couples TRBV7-9 to TRBJ2-7, with 12 nucleotides matching TRBD2. The germline V gene encodes CDR1 SEHNR and CDR2 FQNEAQ (reference sequence). The CDR3 sequence is 16 residues long. CDR3 sequence (DNA): TGTTCCAGCAGCTCGTCCCGGACTAGCGGGGCCTACGAGCAGTACTTC. Its translation: CSSSSSRTSGAYEQYF.

The genes are TRBV6-5 and TRBJ1-5; weak D call: TRBD1 (6 bases). CDR1 and CDR2 from the germline V gene are MNHEY and SVGAGI. Trimming pared 6 bases from V and 3 bases from J, leaving 12 bases between. This CDR3 region has 14 residues. This CDR3 reads CASRRGGLNQPQHF. CDR3 bases: TGTGCCAGCAGGAGGGGGGGTCTCAATCAGCCCCAGCATTTT.

The J gene is TRBJ2-5, the V gene TRBV5-6, with D unclear. Between the trimmed V and J ends, which lost 0 bases and 1 base, there was a span of 16 bases. Germline V gene data show CDR1 as SGHDT and CDR2 as YYEEEE. The CDR3 has 17 amino acids. The CDR3 loop reads CASSLGHSLTSQETQYF. CDR3 nucleotides: TGTGCCAGCAGCTTGGGGCATTCCCTCACCTCCCAAGAGACCCAGTACTTC. Full variable domain (outside the CDR3, taken from reference TRBV5-6 and TRBJ2-5): DAGVTQSPTHLIKTRGQQVTLRCSPKSGHDTVSWYQQALGQGPQFIFQYYEEEERQRGNFPDRFSGHQFPNYSSELNVNALLLGDSALYLCASSLGHSLTSQETQYFGPGTRLLVL.

The rearrangement joins TRBV5-8 to TRBJ1-2, with 9 bases matching TRBD1. The germline gives CDR1 SGHTS, CDR2 YDEGEE. The CDR3 covers 15 residues. The V gene end was trimmed by 4 bases and the J gene end by 3 bases; junction bases not matched to a gene: 7. The CDR3 protein is CASSLHRGQDYGYTF. The CDR3 coding sequence is TGTGCCAGCAGCCTGCACAGGGGGCAGGACTATGGCTACACCTTC.

The sample holds one count of this clone. The genes are TRBV18 and TRBJ1-1, with a tentative D call TRBD1 (6 bases). The CDR3 spans 13 residues. The V gene lost 3 bases and the J gene lost 5 bases, with 10 bases spanning the gap. Germline V gives CDR1 KGHSH, CDR2 LQKENI. The CDR3 reads CASSPFQGTEAFF. The CDR3 region has the DNA TGTGCCAGCTCACCTTTTCAGGGGACTGAAGCTTTCTTT.

The chain combines TRBV5-4 with TRBJ2-3; the D gene is possibly TRBD1 (6 bases). V gave up 3 bases and J gave up 2 bases, with 16 bases separating them. CDR1 and CDR2 from the germline V gene are SGHNT and YYREEE (reference sequence). The length of the CDR3 is 16 residues. DNA for the CDR3: TGTGCCAGCAGCTCCGCGACAGGACTTTTCACAGATACGCAGTATTTT. Its translation is CASSSATGLFTDTQYF.

The rearrangement links TRBV7-3 to TRBJ2-3; 12 bases are shared with TRBD2. CDR1 is SGHTA, CDR2 FQGTGA, per germline. With 4 bases clipped from V and 9 bases from J, the junction kept 8 bases outside the gene matches. This CDR3 is 15 amino acids long. CDR3 nucleotides: TGTGCCAGCAGCTCCCTAGCGGGGGGGCCGGGGACGCAGTATTTT. It translates to CASSSLAGGPGTQYF.

The gene calls are TRBV7-9 and TRBJ2-7; a possible D gene is TRBD1 (6 bases). Germline V gives CDR1 SEHNR, CDR2 FQNEAQ (reference sequence). V was pared by 5 bases and J by 2 bases, with 10 bases between. The CDR3 sequence is 13 residues long. The CDR3 spells CASSADRPYEQYF. The CDR3, as DNA: TGTGCCAGCAGCGCGGACAGACCCTACGAGCAGTACTTC.